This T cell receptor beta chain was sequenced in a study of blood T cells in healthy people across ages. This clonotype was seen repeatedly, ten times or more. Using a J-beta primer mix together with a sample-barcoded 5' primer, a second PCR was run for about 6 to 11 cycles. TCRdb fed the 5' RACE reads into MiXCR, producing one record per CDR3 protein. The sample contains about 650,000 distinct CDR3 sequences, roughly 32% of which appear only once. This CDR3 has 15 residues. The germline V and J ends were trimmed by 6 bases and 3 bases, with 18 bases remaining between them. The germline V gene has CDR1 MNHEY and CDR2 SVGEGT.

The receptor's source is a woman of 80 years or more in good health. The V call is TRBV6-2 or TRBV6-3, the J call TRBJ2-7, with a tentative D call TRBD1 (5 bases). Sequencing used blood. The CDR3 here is CASSPTGMSRYEQYF. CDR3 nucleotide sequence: TGTGCCAGCAGCCCTACAGGAATGAGCCGCTACGAGCAGTACTTC.